This TCR beta chain stems from a study of spatial heterogeneity in lung cancer. Study details: Counts of TCR transcripts in tumor regions correlated strongly with a T cell module score (derived from matched bulk RNA-seq). Notes on the study in general: Tumoral mutation counts were tracked by counts of expanded intratumoral alpha and beta TCRs. Estimates put coverage of tumor T cells 7% to 8% for alpha and less than 15% for beta chains.

Trimming removed 5 bases from V and 0 bases from J, with 16 bases in between. This CDR3 has 17 residues. Germline CDR1 and CDR2: SGHAT and FQNNGV. Each CDR3 protein is one row after TCRdb ran MiXCR on the 5' RACE reads. Altogether about 290 distinct CDR3 sequences are present, under 55% being singletons, with the ten largest covering roughly 24%. This clonotype occurred a few times. The antigen remains unidentified. This beta chain came through as a stray read in a library set up for alpha chains, and its size says little. The time point is: sample taken at primary tumor resection. The donors, fewer than 90 patients with untreated early-stage non-small cell lung cancer, provided the samples. The study sequenced unsorted whole RNA from tumor, nontumor lung or frozen PBMC.

Material: lung tumor tissue, obtained at surgery. This clonotype originated in a male donor with early-stage non-small cell lung cancer. This chain joins TRBV11-2 and TRBJ2-2; tentatively, D is TRBD2 (6 bases). CDR3 amino acids: CASSPTSTSSNTGELFF. CDR3 DNA: TGTGCCAGCAGCCCTACTAGCACGTCGTCGAACACCGGGGAGCTGTTTTTT. Filled out from reference TRBV11-2 and TRBJ2-2, the complete variable domain reads EAGVAQSPRYKIIEKRQSVAFWCNPISGHATLYWYQQILGQGPKLLIQFQNNGVVDDSQLPKDRFSAERLKGVDSTLKIQPAKLEDSAVYLCASSPTSTSSNTGELFFGEGSRLTVL.